Presented here are 24 T cell receptor beta chains from one specimen sequenced in a study of blood T cells in healthy people across ages. Primers used in a second PCR of roughly 6 to 12 cycles were a sample-barcoded 5' primer and a J-beta primer mix. TCRdb fed the 5' RACE reads into MiXCR, producing one record per CDR3 protein. The sample has about 1,800,000 distinct CDR3 sequences, 25% to 30% seen once; the top ten hold roughly 8.2%. The sample consisted of blood. The receptors derive from a woman aged 25-40 years in good health.

The chain employs TRBV6-2 or TRBV6-3 and TRBJ1-2; D unresolved. The V gene lost 2 bases and the J gene lost 8 bases, with 18 bases spanning the gap. The V gene's germline CDR1 is MNHEY and CDR2 SVGEGT. CDR3 size: 15 residues. CDR3 in DNA: TGTGCCAGCAGTTACCCGATCGGCAGGTCTGTCGGCTACACCTTC. Its translation is CASSYPIGRSVGYTF.

This clonotype was counted many times. V gene TRBV5-1 combines with J gene TRBJ2-5; TRBD2 aligns across 8 bases. The CDR3 consists of 14 residues. The germline gives CDR1 SGHRS, CDR2 YFSETQ. The J segment lost 4 bases and the V segment lost 7 bases, leaving 9 bases of the junction unmatched. The CDR3 spells CASDYGGVGETQYF. Here the CDR3 DNA reads TGCGCCAGCGATTACGGGGGGGTCGGAGAGACCCAGTACTTC.

Many counts were recorded for this clonotype. The chain carries TRBV5-1 and TRBJ1-2; perhaps TRBD1 as D (6 bases). The V end was cut by 3 bases, the J end by 8 bases, with 11 bases between. CDR3 length: 12 amino acids. The germline V gene encodes CDR1 SGHRS and CDR2 YFSETQ. This CDR3 reads CASSSSGAGYTF. CDR3 nucleotides: TGCGCCAGCAGCTCGTCAGGGGCAGGCTACACCTTC.

With respect to this clonotype: A much larger clonotype is one base distant, so this may be a read error. This rearrangement joins TRBV29-1 to TRBJ2-1, with 8 bases that match TRBD1. Per the germline V gene, CDR1 is SQVTM and CDR2 is ANQGSEA. The CDR3 runs to 13 residues. V lost 3 bases and J lost 13; bases outside the gene matches: 11. The DNA of the CDR3 is TGCAGCGTTGAGGCACAGGGGGGAGAGACCCAGTTCTTC. Encoded protein: CSVEAQGGETQFF.

This clonotype occurred a few times. V usage is TRBV28 and J usage is TRBJ1-5, with D uncertain. The CDR3 loop spans 14 amino acids. CDR1 is MDHEN and CDR2 is SYDVKM in the germline V gene. The V end was cut by 5 bases, the J end by 0 bases, with 8 bases between. CDR3 loop: CASSPQYSNQPQHF. CDR3 nucleotides: TGTGCCAGCAGTCCGCAGTATAGCAATCAGCCCCAGCATTTT.

This clonotype was counted many times. The gene calls are TRBV10-3 and TRBJ2-3; the D is unclear. CDR1 is ENHRY and CDR2 is SYGVKD in the germline V gene. This CDR3 is built from 12 residues. The ends were cut back, 4 bases at V and 6 bases at J, with 8 bases in the middle. The CDR3, as DNA: TGTGCCATCAGTGCGGAAGATGATACGCAGTATTTT. It translates to CAISAEDDTQYF.

This clonotype was detected many times. The chain employs TRBV12-3 or TRBV12-4 and TRBJ1-2, with D perhaps TRBD1 (6 bases). V gave up 5 bases and J gave up 0 bases, with 13 bases separating them. This CDR3 is 15 amino acids long. CDR3 in amino acids: CASSPGALANYGYTF. The CDR3 nucleotides are TGTGCCAGCAGTCCAGGGGCCTTAGCTAACTATGGCTACACCTTC.

This clonotype came up a few times. This chain joins TRBV2 and TRBJ1-5; D uncertain. With 3 bases removed from V and 1 base from J, the gap between germline ends came to 13 bases. The V gene's germline CDR1 is SNHLY and CDR2 FYNNEI. The CDR3 is made up of 16 amino acids. The DNA of the CDR3 is TGTGCCAGCAGTGACTATGGGCCGGGGAGCAATCAGCCCCAGCATTTT. Translation: CASSDYGPGSNQPQHF.

This clonotype was seen more than once but under ten times. The chain's CDR3 is CASSESGSNQPQHF. The CDR3 DNA follows: TGTGCCAGCAGTGAATCGGGGAGCAATCAGCCCCAGCATTTT. The V gene is TRBV25-1, the J gene TRBJ1-5; D remains unclear. The V gene's germline CDR1 is MGHDK and CDR2 SYGVNS. This CDR3 is built from 14 residues. V lost 1 base and J 1 base, leaving 5 bases between the germline ends.

This clonotype appeared many times. The chain has TRBV5-1 and TRBJ1-2; D might be TRBD1 (6 bases). V was cut by 7 bases and J by 0 bases, with 10 bases left in between. This CDR3 spans 13 amino acids. CDR1 and CDR2 from the germline V gene are SGHRS and YFSETQ. The CDR3 DNA follows: TGCGCCAGCGCCTGGACAGCTAACTATGGCTACACCTTC. It specifies CASAWTANYGYTF.

The chain couples TRBV7-9 to TRBJ2-1; 7 bases map to TRBD2. Germline V lookup: CDR1 SEHNR, CDR2 FQNEAQ (reference sequence). V was pared by 6 bases and J by 6 bases, with 8 bases of the junction left unmatched. This CDR3 has 14 amino acids. The CDR3 DNA reads TGTGCCAGCAGACTGTCAGCGGGACCCAATGAGCAGTTCTTC. Residues: CASRLSAGPNEQFF.

The J gene is TRBJ2-6, the V gene TRBV2; tentatively, D is TRBD2 (5 bases). Germline CDR1 SNHLY, CDR2 FYNNEI. The CDR3 runs 16 residues. Trimming removed 1 base from V and 3 bases from J, with 10 bases in between. CDR3 protein: CASSEEASGGANVLTF. The CDR3 bases are TGTGCCAGCAGTGAAGAAGCCAGCGGTGGGGCCAACGTCCTGACTTTC.

This clonotype was counted a few times. The chain uses TRBV12-3 or TRBV12-4 and TRBJ1-5; no definite D call. V lost 1 base and J 10 bases, leaving 20 bases between the germline ends. This CDR3 has 16 residues. CDR3 nucleotides: TGTGCCAGCAGTTTAGGCATAGGAGGGCTCGCCTCCCCCCAGCATTTT. Amino acid sequence: CASSLGIGGLASPQHF.

The chain recombines TRBV5-1 with TRBJ2-5; D unclear. Germline values: CDR1 SGHRS, CDR2 YFSETQ. The length of the CDR3 is 12 residues. V was cut by 7 bases and J by 4 bases, with 11 bases left in between. CDR3 nucleotides: TGCGCCAGCCGTCTCGTGGGAGAGACCCAGTACTTC. Translation: CASRLVGETQYF.

This clonotype was seen more than once but under ten times. The rearrangement joins TRBV3-1 to TRBJ2-4, with unresolved D. CDR1 and CDR2 from the germline V gene are LGHDT and YNNKEL (reference sequence). This CDR3 region has 13 residues. Trimming left V 4 bases short and J 7 bases short, with 11 bases between. In DNA form, the CDR3 reads TGTGCCAGCAGCCCCAGTCTCGGTAACATTCAGTACTTC. Protein: CASSPSLGNIQYF.

This clonotype was seen a handful of times. J is TRBJ2-7 and V is TRBV6-5; 7 nucleotides agree with TRBD1. J gave up 1 base and V 0 bases, and 9 bases lay outside the gene matches. The CDR3 has 17 amino acids. Germline V gene lookup returns CDR1 MNHEY and CDR2 SVGAGI. CDR3 sequence: CASSYSRATGKSYEQYF. DNA for the CDR3: TGTGCCAGCAGTTACTCGAGGGCGACAGGGAAGTCCTACGAGCAGTACTTC.

Notes on this clonotype: One end of the junction does not line up with germline, which may come from a read error. This rearrangement joins TRBV7-9 to TRBJ2-3, with D perhaps TRBD2 (7 bases). Germline CDR1 SEHNR, CDR2 FQNEAQ (reference sequence). CDR3 length equals 14 residues. Here the CDR3 reads CAISGTLSTDTQYF. The CDR3, as DNA: TGTGCCATCAGCGGGACACTCAGCACAGATACGCAGTATTTT.

The chain combines TRBV6-1 with TRBJ2-3, with TRBD2 matching 10 bases. Germline V lookup: CDR1 MNHNS, CDR2 SASEGT. V was clipped by 8 bases and J by 1 base; unmatched bases: 6. This CDR3 is 15 amino acids long. For the CDR3, the DNA is TGTGCCAGCGCTAGCGGGGGCCCCGGCACAGATACGCAGTATTTT. This codes for CASASGGPGTDTQYF.

In its sample, this clonotype was seen a few times. Mismatch with germline at one junction end may stem from a read error. The chain carries TRBV6-1 and TRBJ1-5; no clear D. Germline V gives CDR1 MNHNS, CDR2 SASEGT. The CDR3 runs to 15 residues. The CDR3 reads CASSEFTQPNRPQHF. In nucleotides, the CDR3 is TGTGCCAGCAGTGAGTTCACCCAGCCCAATCGGCCCCAGCATTTT.

The chain employs TRBV7-3 and TRBJ2-3; TRBD2 agrees at 16 bases. The trim removed 5 bases at V and 4 bases at J, leaving 9 bases unmatched. Germline V lookup: CDR1 SGHTA, CDR2 FQGTGA. This CDR3 has 18 amino acids. The CDR3 loop is CASSPHSGTSGGADTQYF. The CDR3 DNA follows: TGTGCCAGCAGCCCCCATAGCGGGACTAGCGGGGGGGCAGATACGCAGTATTTT. The whole variable domain, filled in from reference TRBV7-3 and TRBJ2-3, reads GAGVSQTPSNKVTEKGKYVELRCDPISGHTALYWYRQSLGQGPEFLIYFQGTGAADDSGLPNDRFFAVRPEGSVSTLKIQRTERGDSAVYLCASSPHSGTSGGADTQYFGPGTRLTVL.

This clonotype was picked up a small number of times. V gene TRBV5-4 combines with J gene TRBJ2-1, with 11 bases matching TRBD2. Losses at the gene ends were 3 bases for V and 10 bases for J; bases not matched to a gene: 12. The CDR3 sequence is 16 residues long. Germline CDR1 is SGHNT and CDR2 is YYREEE (reference sequence). The CDR3 loop is CASSSRGLAEDWEQFF. Here the CDR3 DNA reads TGTGCCAGCAGCTCTCGGGGACTAGCGGAAGATTGGGAGCAGTTCTTC.

This clonotype has ten or more counts. The chain couples TRBV7-2 to TRBJ2-7; 9 bases match TRBD1. This CDR3 region has 15 residues. Trimming took 2 bases from V and 3 from J; bases not matched to a gene: 5. The germline V gene has CDR1 SGHTA and CDR2 FQGNSA. CDR3 bases: TGTGCCAGCAGCTTACCGGGACAGGGACACTACGAGCAGTACTTC. Protein sequence: CASSLPGQGHYEQYF.

The table lists this clonotype with a few counts. The chain combines TRBV28 with TRBJ1-5; tentatively, D is TRBD1 (5 bases). The CDR3 totals 14 residues. V was pared by 8 bases and J by 3 bases, with 14 bases between. Germline CDR1 is MDHEN and CDR2 is SYDVKM. CDR3 sequence reads: CASGEGRANQPQHF. The CDR3 DNA follows: TGTGCCAGCGGGGAAGGCAGGGCCAATCAGCCCCAGCATTTT.

At least ten counts were recorded for this clonotype. The chain combines TRBV12-3 or TRBV12-4 with TRBJ2-1; TRBD2 agrees at 9 bases. This CDR3 contains 15 residues. With 9 bases clipped from V and 0 bases from J, the junction kept 6 bases outside the gene matches. CDR3 coding DNA: TGTGCCAGTAAAGCTAGCGGGGCCTCCTACAATGAGCAGTTCTTC. It translates to CASKASGASYNEQFF.